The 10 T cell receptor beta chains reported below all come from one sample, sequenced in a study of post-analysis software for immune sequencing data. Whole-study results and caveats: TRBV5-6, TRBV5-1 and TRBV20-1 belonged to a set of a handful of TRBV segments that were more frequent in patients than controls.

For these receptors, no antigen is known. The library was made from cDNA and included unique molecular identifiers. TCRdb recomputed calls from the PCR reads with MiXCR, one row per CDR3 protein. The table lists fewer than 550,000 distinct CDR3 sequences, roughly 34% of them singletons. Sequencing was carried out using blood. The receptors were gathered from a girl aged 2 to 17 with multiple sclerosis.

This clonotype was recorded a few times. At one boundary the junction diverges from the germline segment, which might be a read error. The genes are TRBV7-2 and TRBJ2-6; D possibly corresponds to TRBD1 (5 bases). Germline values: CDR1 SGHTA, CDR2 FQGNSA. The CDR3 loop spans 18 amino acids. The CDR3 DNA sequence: TGTGCCAGCAGCTTAGTAGAGAGACAGATCTCTGAGGCCAACGTCCTGACTTTC. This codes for CASSLVERQISEANVLTF.

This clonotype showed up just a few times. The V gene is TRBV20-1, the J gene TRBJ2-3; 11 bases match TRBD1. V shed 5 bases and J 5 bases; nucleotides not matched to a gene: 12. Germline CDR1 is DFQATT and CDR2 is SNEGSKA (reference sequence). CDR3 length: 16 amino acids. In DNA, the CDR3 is TGCAGTGCTCCGGCGCGGGACAGGGGGATCTTAGATACGCAGTATTTT. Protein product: CSAPARDRGILDTQYF.

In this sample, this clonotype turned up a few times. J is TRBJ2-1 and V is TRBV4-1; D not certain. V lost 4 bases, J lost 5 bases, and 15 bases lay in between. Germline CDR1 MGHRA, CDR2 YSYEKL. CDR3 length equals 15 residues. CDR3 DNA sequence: TGCGCCAGCAGCCTCCTGCGGCAGATCAACAATGAGCAGTTCTTC. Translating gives CASSLLRQINNEQFF.

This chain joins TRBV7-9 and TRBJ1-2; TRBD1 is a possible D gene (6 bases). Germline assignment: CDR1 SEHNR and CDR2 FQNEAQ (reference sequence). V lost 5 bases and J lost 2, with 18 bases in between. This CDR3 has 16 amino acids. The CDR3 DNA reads TGTGCCAGCAGCCTGGCCGGCGGACAGATAAACTATGGCTACACCTTC. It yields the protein CASSLAGGQINYGYTF.

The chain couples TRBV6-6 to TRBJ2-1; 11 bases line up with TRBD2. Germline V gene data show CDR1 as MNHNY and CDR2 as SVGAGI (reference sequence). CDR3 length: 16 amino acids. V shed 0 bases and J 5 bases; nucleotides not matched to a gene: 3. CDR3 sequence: CASSYSPGLADNEQFF. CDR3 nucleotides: TGTGCCAGCAGTTACTCCCCGGGACTAGCGGACAATGAGCAGTTCTTC.

The CDR3 loop is CSGSEGTGVHEQYF. The CDR3 nucleotides read TGCAGCGGGTCGGAAGGGACAGGGGTCCACGAGCAGTACTTC. The J gene is TRBJ2-7, the V gene TRBV20-1, with TRBD1 identical over 10 bases. Germline assignment: CDR1 DFQATT and CDR2 SNEGSKA (reference sequence). The CDR3 runs 14 residues.

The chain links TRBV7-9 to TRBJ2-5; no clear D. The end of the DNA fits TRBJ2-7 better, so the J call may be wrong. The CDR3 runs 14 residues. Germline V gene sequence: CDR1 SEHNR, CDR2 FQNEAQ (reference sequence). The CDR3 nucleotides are TGTGCCAGCACCCCCATATGGACCTTTTACGAGCAGTACTTC. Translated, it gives CASTPIWTFYEQYF.

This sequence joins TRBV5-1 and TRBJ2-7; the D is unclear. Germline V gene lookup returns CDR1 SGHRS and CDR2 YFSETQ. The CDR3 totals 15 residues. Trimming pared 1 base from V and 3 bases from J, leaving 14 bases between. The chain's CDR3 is CASSLTGGGNYEQYV. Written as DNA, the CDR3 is TGCGCCAGCAGCTTGACGGGTGGTGGGAACTACGAGCAGTACGTC.

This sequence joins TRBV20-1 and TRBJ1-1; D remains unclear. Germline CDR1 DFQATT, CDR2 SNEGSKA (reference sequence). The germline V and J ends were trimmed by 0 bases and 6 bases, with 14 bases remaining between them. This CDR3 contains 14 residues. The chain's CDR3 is CSARDPEGLAEAFF. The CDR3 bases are TGCAGTGCTAGAGATCCCGAAGGGTTGGCTGAAGCTTTCTTT.

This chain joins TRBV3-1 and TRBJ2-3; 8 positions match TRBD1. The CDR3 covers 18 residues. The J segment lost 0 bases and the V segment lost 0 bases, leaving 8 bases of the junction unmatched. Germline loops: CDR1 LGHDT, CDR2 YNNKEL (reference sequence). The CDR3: CASSQESRTGTSTDTQYF. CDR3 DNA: TGTGCCAGCAGCCAAGAGTCAAGGACAGGGACTAGCACAGATACGCAGTATTTT.